This is a list of T cell receptor beta chains from one sample in a study of regulatory T cells in long-lasting Graves disease. TCRdb re-analysed the multiplex PCR reads in MiXCR, keeping a single row per CDR3 protein. The repertoire holds 400,000 to 650,000 distinct CDR3 sequences, with approximately 16% as singletons. The sample was also reused in another study, on T cells in Graves' hyperthyroidism and ophthalmopathy.

The sample was peripheral blood mononuclear cells (PBMCs), taken at new diagnosis, from a patient treated with antithyroid drugs. All receptors come from a woman in her forties or fifties with Graves disease. CDR3s include the opening cysteine and the closing phenylalanine or tryptophan. The order of the fields is V gene, CDR3 protein.

TRBV19 CASSIGGTSTDTQYF
TRBV12-3/TRBV12-4 CASSLSQGSQPQHF
TRBV3-1 CASSPAGSSYEQYF
TRBV5-1 CASSFLGDWAQDTQYF
TRBV7-6 CASSFFTGQGYNEQFF
TRBV5-1 CASSLVGQGAGNSPLHF
TRBV7-2 CASSLQPIGELFF
TRBV4-1 CASSIQGSNEKLFF
TRBV7-3 CASSLRQLTDTQYF
TRBV11-2 CASSLPSGQTQYF
TRBV18 CASSPDRANEQFF
TRBV20-1 CSARDLDSFRHYEQYF
TRBV5-6 CASSLVTGGEETQYF
TRBV5-1 CASSLGGFADTQYF
TRBV4-1 CASSHTSGGQYF
TRBV5-1 CASSRGPGSSYEQYF
TRBV20-1 CSARDDITNYGYTF
TRBV19 CASSTQGRQAFF
TRBV28 CASSLLGQGITGAFF
TRBV10-3 CAISESLDGNAEAFF
TRBV5-1 CASSGRGEGTEAFF
TRBV6-4 CASSAQGRSTEAFF
TRBV20-1 CSARVGQQPQHF
TRBV19 CASSIGRAANEQFF
TRBV19 CASSTGGFYEQYF
TRBV9 CASSVEWTTGETQYF
TRBV27 CASSFGRGVYNEQFF
TRBV12-3/TRBV12-4 CASSQDSTNEKLFF
TRBV19 CASSFGQGRGYSNQPQHF
TRBV11-3 CASSLEGLAKDTQYF
TRBV5-1 CASSLIGNLNTEAFF
TRBV10-3 CAISEGTTGLTEAFF
TRBV20-1 CSAEEETGNEKLFF
TRBV7-4 CASSVSTVVYEQYF
TRBV30 CAWSWSGGPYNEQFF
TRBV10-2 CASREGIGQPQHF
TRBV27 CASSPLGAGPQETQYF
TRBV6-1 CASRKGQSSYEQYF
TRBV30 CAWTSPPGGYSYEQYF
TRBV19 CAISTGAAGYTF
TRBV12-3/TRBV12-4 CASRPTGENTEAFF
TRBV3-1 CASSHPRAIEGNEQFF